This T cell receptor (beta chain) derives from a study of radiation and T cells in renal cell carcinoma. Turning to the study itself: Nephrectomy followed 15 Gy stereotactic body radiation by 4 weeks.

The CDR3 totals 15 residues. CDR1 SGHRS and CDR2 YFSETQ come from the germline V gene. Trimming cost V 4 bases and J 4 bases; bases outside gene matches: 10. Time point specified: blood 2 weeks post-SBRT. The sample's treatment: 15 Gy SBRT to primary tumor, nephrectomy 4 weeks later. The assay was immunoSEQ multiplex PCR, and TCRdb's table has in-frame clones only and misses some. The data show just over 150,000 clones, roughly 87% seen once. Study outcomes and limitations: Top tumor clonotypes rose in blood 2 weeks post-radiation, then contracted.

A word on this clone: Antigen unknown.

The material was blood, obtained from a patient whose treatment included radiotherapy and nephrectomy. V and J are TRBV5-1 and TRBJ1-2, with 7 bases lining up with TRBD1. The sequence was collected from a woman between 50 and 59 years old with renal cell carcinoma. CDR3 in DNA: TGCGCCAGCAGCCTGGCCCCGGGACAGAGCTATGGCTACACCTTC. Encoded protein: CASSLAPGQSYGYTF.